This T cell receptor beta chain came from a study of blood T cells in healthy people across ages. Points on this clonotype: The antigen is undetermined.

A J-beta primer mix and a sample-barcoded 5' primer were used in a second PCR of roughly 6 to 11 cycles. TCRdb analysed the 5' RACE reads with MiXCR anew, one entry per CDR3 protein. The sample shows about 730,000 distinct CDR3 sequences, roughly 43% of them seen only once. Study observations and caveats: A roughly linear age-dependent decrease characterized TCR beta diversity per million T cells.

V shed 2 bases and J shed 7 bases, with 11 bases lying between them. Per the germline V gene, CDR1 is GTSNPN and CDR2 is SVGIG (reference sequence). The CDR3 consists of 12 residues. Material: blood. This chain links TRBV30 with TRBJ1-2; D perhaps matches TRBD1 (5 bases). The TCR was taken from a woman aged 55-69 years in good health. The CDR3 DNA follows: TGTGCCTGGAGTCCCCATACAGGTGGCTACACCTTC. Amino acid sequence: CAWSPHTGGYTF.